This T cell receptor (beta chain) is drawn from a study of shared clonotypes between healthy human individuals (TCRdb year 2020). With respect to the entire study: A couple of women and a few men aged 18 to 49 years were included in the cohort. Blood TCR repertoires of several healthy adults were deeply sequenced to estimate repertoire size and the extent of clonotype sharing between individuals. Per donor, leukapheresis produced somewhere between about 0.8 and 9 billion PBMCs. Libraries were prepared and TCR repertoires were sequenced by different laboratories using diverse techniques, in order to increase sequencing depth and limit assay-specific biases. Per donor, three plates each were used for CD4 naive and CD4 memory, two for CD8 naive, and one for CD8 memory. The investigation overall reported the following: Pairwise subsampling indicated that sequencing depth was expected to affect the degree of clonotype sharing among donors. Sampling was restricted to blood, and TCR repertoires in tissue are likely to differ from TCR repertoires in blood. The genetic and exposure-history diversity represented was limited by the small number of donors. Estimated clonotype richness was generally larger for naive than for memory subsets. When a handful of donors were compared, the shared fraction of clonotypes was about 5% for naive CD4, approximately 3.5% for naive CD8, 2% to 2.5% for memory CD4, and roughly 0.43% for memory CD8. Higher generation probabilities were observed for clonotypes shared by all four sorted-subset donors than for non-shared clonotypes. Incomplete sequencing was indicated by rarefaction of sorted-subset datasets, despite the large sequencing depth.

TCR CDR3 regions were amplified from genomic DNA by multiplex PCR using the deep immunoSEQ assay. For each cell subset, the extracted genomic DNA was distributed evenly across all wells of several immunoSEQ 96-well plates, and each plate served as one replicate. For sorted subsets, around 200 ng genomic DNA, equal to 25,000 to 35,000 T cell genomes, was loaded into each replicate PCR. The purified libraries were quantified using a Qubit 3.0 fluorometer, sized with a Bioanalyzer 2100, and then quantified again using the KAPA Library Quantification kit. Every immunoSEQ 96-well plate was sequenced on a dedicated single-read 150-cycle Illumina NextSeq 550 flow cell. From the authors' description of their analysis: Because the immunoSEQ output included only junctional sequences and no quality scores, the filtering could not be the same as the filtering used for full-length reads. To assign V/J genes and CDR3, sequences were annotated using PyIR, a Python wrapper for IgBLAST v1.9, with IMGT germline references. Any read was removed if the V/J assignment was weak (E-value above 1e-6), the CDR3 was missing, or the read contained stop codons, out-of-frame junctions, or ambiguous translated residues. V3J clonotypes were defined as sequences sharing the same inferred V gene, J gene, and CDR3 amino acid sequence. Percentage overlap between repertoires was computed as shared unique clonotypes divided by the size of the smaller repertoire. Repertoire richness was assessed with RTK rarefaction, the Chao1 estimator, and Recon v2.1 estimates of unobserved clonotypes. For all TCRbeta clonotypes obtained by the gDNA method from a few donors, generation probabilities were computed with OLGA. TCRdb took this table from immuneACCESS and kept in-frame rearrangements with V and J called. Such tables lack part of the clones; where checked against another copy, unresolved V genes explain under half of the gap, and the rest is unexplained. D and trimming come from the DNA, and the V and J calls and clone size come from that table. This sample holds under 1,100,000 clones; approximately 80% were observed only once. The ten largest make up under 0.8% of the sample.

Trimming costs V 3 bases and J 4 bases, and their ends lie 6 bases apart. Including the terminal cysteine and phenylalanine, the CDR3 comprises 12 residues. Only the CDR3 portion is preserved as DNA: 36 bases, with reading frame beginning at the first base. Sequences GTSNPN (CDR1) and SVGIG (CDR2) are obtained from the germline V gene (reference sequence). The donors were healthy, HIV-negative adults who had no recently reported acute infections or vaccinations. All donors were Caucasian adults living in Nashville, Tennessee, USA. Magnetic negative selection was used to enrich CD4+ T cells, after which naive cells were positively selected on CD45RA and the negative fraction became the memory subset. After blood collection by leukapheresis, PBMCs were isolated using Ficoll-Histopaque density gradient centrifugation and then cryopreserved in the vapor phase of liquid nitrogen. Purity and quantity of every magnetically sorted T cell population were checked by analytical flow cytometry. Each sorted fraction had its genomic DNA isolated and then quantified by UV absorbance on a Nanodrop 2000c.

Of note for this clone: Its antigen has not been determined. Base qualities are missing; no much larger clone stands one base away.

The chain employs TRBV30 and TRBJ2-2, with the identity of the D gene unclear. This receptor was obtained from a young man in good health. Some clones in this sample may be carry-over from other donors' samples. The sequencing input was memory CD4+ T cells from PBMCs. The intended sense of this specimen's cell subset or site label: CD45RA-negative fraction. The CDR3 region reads CAWSGSTGELFF. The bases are TGTGCCTGGAGCGGGTCCACCGGGGAGCTGTTTTTT.